This TCR beta chain was captured in a study of metastatic and nonmetastatic thyroid tumors. Study-level information: The comparison covered peripheral blood and tumor or nodule tissue in malignant and benign thyroid patients.

MiXCR reprocessed the PCR reads for TCRdb. The sample gives around 19,000 clones, about 14% of which show up once; around 37% is in the top ten. Regarding the study as a whole: Reportedly, malignant thyroid tumors had significantly higher TCR beta diversity than benign nodules, in blood and tumor.

This clone was seen repeatedly, ten times or more. Its matching antigen is unknown. No treatment of any kind had been given to any patient before thyroid surgery. The clonotype was recovered from a female donor with papillary thyroid cancer or a benign thyroid nodule (not recorded which). Some clones in this sample may be carry-over from other donors' samples. The specimen sequenced was blood.

CDR3: CASRRETTTGELFF. CDR3 nucleotides: TGCGCCAGCAGGAGGGAAACGACGACCGGGGAGCTGTTTTTT. The rearrangement joins TRBV4-1 to TRBJ2-2, with D possibly TRBD2 on 5 matching bases. The CDR3 contains 14 residues. Trimming cost V 6 bases and J 5 bases, with 13 bases left between them. Germline V gene lookup returns CDR1 MGHRA and CDR2 YSYEKL.